This T cell receptor beta chain originates from a study of T-cell reconstitution after alpha-beta-depleted transplantation in children. This clonotype was counted at least ten times. The antigen remains unidentified. V trimming: 3 bases; J trimming: 4 bases; junction bases outside the gene matches: 5. The CDR3 totals 14 residues. Per the germline V gene, CDR1 is LNHNV and CDR2 is YYDKDF (reference sequence). Using unique molecular identifiers, the investigators prepared the TCRbeta library. TCRdb redid the calling of the PCR reads with MiXCR, one entry per CDR3 protein. The table lists hundreds of thousands of distinct CDR3 sequences, around 14% of them singletons. Study-level points and caveats: Reportedly, only several hundred clones from non-depleted graft cells drove alpha-beta T-cell counts at about two months. Newly generated T cells supplied most T-cell counts and diversity one year post-transplant.

This sample comprised PBMCs, obtained before TCRalphabeta/CD19-depleted stem cell transplant. This sequence was found in a girl aged 2 to 10 with congenital amegakaryocytic thrombocytopenia, due to receive a stem cell transplant. The chain has TRBV15 and TRBJ2-5; 7 bases line up with TRBD1. For the CDR3, the DNA is TGTGCCACCAGCAGGCTAGGGGGCAGAGAGACCCAGTACTTC. It codes for CATSRLGGRETQYF.